This T cell receptor beta chain was recorded in a study of T cells after posttransplantation cyclophosphamide. Turning to this clone: What it binds is unknown.

General study points: Later blood repertoires were often dominated by clones from the donor CD8+ memory compartment.

Measured with immunoSEQ multiplex PCR; TCRdb has only the in-frame clones, and not every one. The data hold 25,000 to 35,000 clones, with roughly 90% observed a single time. The material sequenced was PBMCs. This receptor was taken from a woman aged 40 to 50 with a blood cancer, CMV-positive, and with a related stem cell donor.

The CDR3 region is CASSLRQGTQGHGYTF. Written as DNA, the CDR3 is TGCGCCAGCAGTCTACGACAGGGTACACAGGGCCACGGCTACACCTTC. The chain uses TRBV4-1 and TRBJ1-2, with 7 bases that match TRBD1. The CDR3 spans 16 residues. From germline, CDR1 is MGHRA and CDR2 YSYEKL. Germline trimming cut 6 bases from V and 8 bases from J; bases unmatched to any gene: 18.